Listed below are T cell receptor beta chains from one sample, sequenced in a study of control samples from healthy donors and cancer patients. The repertoire was sequenced with immunoSEQ multiplex PCR; TCRdb's copy has only in-frame clones and lacks some. Of more than 30,000 clones listed, approximately 94% are singletons. Sequencing was done on a sample of blood. The receptor source for this set is a man between 60 and 75 years old in good health. The CDR3 runs from the conserved cysteine through the conserved F or W.

CDR3aa: CASSLEGAYGYTF
v_gene: TRBV5-4
len: 13

CDR3aa: CASSSGQSSGNTIYF
v_gene: TRBV7-9
len: 15

CDR3aa: CASSPERIEAFF
v_gene: TRBV18
len: 12

CDR3aa: CASSQTLQGLETQYF
v_gene: TRBV5-5
len: 15

CDR3aa: CASSDSRGQKTPGRGSNQPQHF
v_gene: TRBV6-4
len: 22

CDR3aa: CASRRGQDNQPQHF
v_gene: TRBV27
len: 14

CDR3aa: CASSLEMGQFLNNSPLHF
v_gene: TRBV7-9
len: 18

CDR3aa: CASRHSGSGKDTEAFF
v_gene: TRBV13
len: 16

CDR3aa: CASSPGQGSYGYTF
v_gene: TRBV18
len: 14

CDR3aa: CASSYTRRGNTEAFF
v_gene: TRBV28
len: 15

CDR3aa: CAWQTGLRNEKLFF
v_gene: TRBV30
len: 14

CDR3aa: CASSWGDNQPQHF
v_gene: TRBV27
len: 13

CDR3aa: CASSLDPLSGELFF
v_gene: TRBV5-6
len: 14

CDR3aa: CASSLGGGDSTDTQYF
v_gene: TRBV4-2
len: 16

CDR3aa: CASSAWAGDFYNEQFF
v_gene: TRBV9
len: 16

CDR3aa: CASSFPTTAGGYTF
v_gene: TRBV6-6
len: 14

CDR3aa: CASSPTVSYEQYF
v_gene: TRBV12-3/TRBV12-4
len: 13

CDR3aa: CASRRTVGEKLFF
v_gene: TRBV6-5
len: 13

CDR3aa: CASSPGTSGGLTTQYF
v_gene: TRBV5-4
len: 16

CDR3aa: CASSSQYTGELFF
v_gene: TRBV7-2
len: 13

CDR3aa: CASSYIGNTEAFF
v_gene: TRBV7-9
len: 13

CDR3aa: CASSQGAAGGQETQYF
v_gene: TRBV6-2/TRBV6-3
len: 16

CDR3aa: CSASPGNTEAFF
v_gene: TRBV20-1
len: 12

CDR3aa: CARTKLRGASNTGELFF
v_gene: TRBV12-1
len: 17

CDR3aa: CASSLSRDTEAFF
v_gene: TRBV18
len: 13

CDR3aa: CASSLGGTHQETQYF
v_gene: TRBV5-4
len: 15

CDR3aa: CASIGGGNTEAFF
v_gene: TRBV6-5
len: 13

CDR3aa: CASSLAGEQPQHF
v_gene: TRBV7-9
len: 13

CDR3aa: CASSASASSYEQYF
v_gene: TRBV9
len: 14

CDR3aa: CASSLSRAWSGELFF
v_gene: TRBV27
len: 15

CDR3aa: CASSLTGGRETQYF
v_gene: TRBV5-1
len: 14

CDR3aa: CASSRQNNSPLHF
v_gene: TRBV25-1
len: 13